The present T cell receptor beta chain was sequenced within a study of blood T cells in healthy people across ages. Combining a sample-barcoded 5' primer with a J-beta primer mix, a second PCR ran for roughly 6 to 11 cycles. TCRdb called the 5' RACE reads again in MiXCR, with one record for every CDR3 protein. The data contain over 600,000 distinct CDR3 sequences, over 40% of them singletons. The length of the CDR3 is 15 residues. CDR1 DFQATT and CDR2 SNEGSKA come from the germline V gene (reference sequence). V was cut by 2 bases and J by 3 bases, with 16 bases left in between. Extraction yielded at least 6 micrograms of total RNA per sample. This clonotype has just a few counts. Its target is unknown. Overall study results and limits: A roughly linear fall in TCR beta diversity per million T cells was seen with increasing age. As naive T cell percentage varied, TCR beta diversity correlated strongly with it.

The chain carries TRBV20-1 and TRBJ1-1; TRBD1 is a possible D gene (5 bases). This TCR came from a man at least 80 years old in good health. The sample taken for sequencing was blood. CDR3 amino acids: CSARSPADIYTEAFF. Here the CDR3 DNA reads TGCAGTGCTAGATCGCCGGCGGACATTTACACTGAAGCTTTCTTT.